These 2 T cell receptor beta chains were all obtained from the same sample, sequenced in a study of T cell responses to AZD1222 COVID-19 vaccine. Profiled with immunoSEQ multiplex PCR; TCRdb holds only in-frame clones, not every one. The repertoire consists of around 50,000 clones, with 80% to 90% occurring once and the leading ten covering around 7.3%. Here the sequenced sample was peripheral blood, taken 28 days after the second AZD1222 dose. These receptors were collected from an adult who received the AZD1222 COVID-19 vaccine.

This rearrangement joins TRBV6-5 to TRBJ2-1, with TRBD1 matching 9 bases. Germline loops: CDR1 MNHEY, CDR2 SVGAGI. This CDR3 is 15 amino acids long. The V gene end was trimmed by 3 bases and the J gene end by 6 bases; junction bases not matched to a gene: 6. Here the CDR3 reads CASSYGGTGLNEQFF. Written as DNA, the CDR3 is TGTGCCAGCAGTTATGGAGGGACAGGGCTCAATGAGCAGTTCTTC.

J is TRBJ1-5 and V is TRBV28, with D tentatively TRBD1 (5 bases). V was cut by 8 bases and J by 7 bases, with 21 bases left in between. From germline, CDR1 is MDHEN and CDR2 SYDVKM. The CDR3 totals 15 residues. CDR3 sequence (DNA): TGTGCCAGCGGACTCACGGGGCAGGGACGACAGCCCCAGCATTTT. It is translated as CASGLTGQGRQPQHF. Full variable domain (outside the CDR3, taken from reference TRBV28 and TRBJ1-5): DVKVTQSSRYLVKRTGEKVFLECVQDMDHENMFWYRQDPGLGLRLIYFSYDVKMKEKGDIPEGYSVSREKKERFSLILESASTNQTSMYLCASGLTGQGRQPQHFGDGTRLSIL.